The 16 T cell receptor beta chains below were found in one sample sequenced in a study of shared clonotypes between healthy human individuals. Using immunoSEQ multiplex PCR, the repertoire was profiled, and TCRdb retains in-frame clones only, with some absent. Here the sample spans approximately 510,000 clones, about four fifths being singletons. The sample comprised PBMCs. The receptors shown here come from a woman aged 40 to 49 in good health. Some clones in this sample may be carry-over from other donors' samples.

The CDR3: CASSLDGFSNQPQHF. CDR3 nucleotide sequence: TGCGCCAGCAGCTTGGACGGATTTAGCAATCAGCCCCAGCATTTT. The rearrangement uses TRBV5-1 and TRBJ1-5; no clear D gene. Germline-derived CDR1 and CDR2 are SGHRS and YFSETQ. Trimming cost V 0 bases and J 0 bases, with 7 bases left between them. CDR3 length equals 15 residues.

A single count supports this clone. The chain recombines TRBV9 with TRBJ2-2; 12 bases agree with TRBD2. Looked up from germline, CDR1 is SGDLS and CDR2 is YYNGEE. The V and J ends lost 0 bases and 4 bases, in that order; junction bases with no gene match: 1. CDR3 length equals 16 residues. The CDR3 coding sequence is TGTGCCAGCAGCGTAGCGGGACTAGCGGGCACCGGGGAGCTGTTTTTT. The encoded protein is CASSVAGLAGTGELFF. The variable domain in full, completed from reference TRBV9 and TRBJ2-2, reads DSGVTQTPKHLITATGQRVTLRCSPRSGDLSVYWYQQSLDQGLQFLIQYYNGEERAKGNILERFSAQQFPDLHSELNLSSLELGDSALYFCASSVAGLAGTGELFFGEGSRLTVL.

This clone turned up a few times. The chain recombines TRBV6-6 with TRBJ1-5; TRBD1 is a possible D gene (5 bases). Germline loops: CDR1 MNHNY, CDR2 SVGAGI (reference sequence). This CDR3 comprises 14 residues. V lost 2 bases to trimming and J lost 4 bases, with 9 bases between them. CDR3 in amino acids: CASSYEGLNQPQHF. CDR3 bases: TGTGCCAGCAGTTACGAGGGGTTGAATCAGCCCCAGCATTTT.

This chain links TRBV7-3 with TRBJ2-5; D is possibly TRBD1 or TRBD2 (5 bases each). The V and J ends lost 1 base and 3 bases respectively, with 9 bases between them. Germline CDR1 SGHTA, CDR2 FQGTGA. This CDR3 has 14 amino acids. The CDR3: CASSLMGREETQYF. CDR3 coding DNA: TGTGCCAGCAGCTTAATGGGACGAGAAGAGACCCAGTACTTC.

DNA of the CDR3: TGTGCCAGCAGGCCGGGACAGTCCCTCTACGAGCAGTACTTC. This encodes CASRPGQSLYEQYF. This chain connects TRBV28 to TRBJ2-7; 7 positions match TRBD1. The J segment lost 3 bases and the V segment lost 6 bases, leaving 8 bases of the junction unmatched. Germline values: CDR1 MDHEN, CDR2 SYDVKM. This CDR3 has 14 amino acids.

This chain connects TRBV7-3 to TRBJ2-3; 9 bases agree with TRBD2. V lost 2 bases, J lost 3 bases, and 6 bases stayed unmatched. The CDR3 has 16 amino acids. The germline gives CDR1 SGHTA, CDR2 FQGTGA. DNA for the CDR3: TGTGCCAGCAGCTTAGGTAGCGGGAGTGGGACAGATACGCAGTATTTT. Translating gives CASSLGSGSGTDTQYF.

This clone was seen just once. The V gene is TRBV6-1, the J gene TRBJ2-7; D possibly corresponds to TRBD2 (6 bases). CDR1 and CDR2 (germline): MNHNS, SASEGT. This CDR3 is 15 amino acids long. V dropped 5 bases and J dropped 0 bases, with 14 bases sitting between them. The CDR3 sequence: CASSTGGAASYEQYF. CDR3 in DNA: TGTGCCAGCAGTACCGGGGGAGCCGCCTCCTACGAGCAGTACTTC.

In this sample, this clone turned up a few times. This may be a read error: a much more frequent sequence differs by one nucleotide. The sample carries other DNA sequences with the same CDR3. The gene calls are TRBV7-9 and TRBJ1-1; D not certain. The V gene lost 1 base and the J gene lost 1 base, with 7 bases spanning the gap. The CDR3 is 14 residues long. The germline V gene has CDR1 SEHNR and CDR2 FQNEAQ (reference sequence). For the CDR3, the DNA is TGTGCCAGCAGCTTAGTGGGTGGGAACACTGAAGCTTTCTTT. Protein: CASSLVGGNTEAFF.

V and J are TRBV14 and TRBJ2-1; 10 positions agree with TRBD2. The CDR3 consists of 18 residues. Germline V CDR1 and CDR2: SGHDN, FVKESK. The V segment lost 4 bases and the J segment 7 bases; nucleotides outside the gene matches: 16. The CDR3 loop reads CASSRNLAGAYIWNEQFF. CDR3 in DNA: TGTGCCAGCAGCCGGAACCTAGCGGGAGCTTATATATGGAATGAGCAGTTCTTC. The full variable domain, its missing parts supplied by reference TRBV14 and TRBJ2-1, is EAGVTQFPSHSVIEKGQTVTLRCDPISGHDNLYWYRRVMGKEIKFLLHFVKESKQDESGMPNNRFLAERTGGTYSTLKVQPAELEDSGVYFCASSRNLAGAYIWNEQFFGPGTRLTVL.

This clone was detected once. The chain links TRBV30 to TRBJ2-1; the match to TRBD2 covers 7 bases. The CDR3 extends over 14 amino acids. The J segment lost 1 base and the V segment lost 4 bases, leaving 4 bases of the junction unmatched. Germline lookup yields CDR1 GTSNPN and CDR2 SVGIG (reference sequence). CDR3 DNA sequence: TGTGCCTGGACTATAGCGGGTTCCTACAATGAGCAGTTCTTC. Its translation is CAWTIAGSYNEQFF.

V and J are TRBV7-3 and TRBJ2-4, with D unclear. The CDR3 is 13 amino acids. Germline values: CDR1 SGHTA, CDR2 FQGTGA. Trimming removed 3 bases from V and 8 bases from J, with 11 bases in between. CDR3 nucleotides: TGTGCCAGCAGCTTCGCTTTTGGGGACATTCAGTACTTC. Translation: CASSFAFGDIQYF.

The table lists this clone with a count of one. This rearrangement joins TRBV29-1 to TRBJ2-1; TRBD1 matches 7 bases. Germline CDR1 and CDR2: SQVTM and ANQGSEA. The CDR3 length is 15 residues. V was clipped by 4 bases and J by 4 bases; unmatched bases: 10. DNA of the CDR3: TGCAGCGTTGTTGGTGGGACAGCCTCTTACAATGAGCAGTTCTTC. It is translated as CSVVGGTASYNEQFF.

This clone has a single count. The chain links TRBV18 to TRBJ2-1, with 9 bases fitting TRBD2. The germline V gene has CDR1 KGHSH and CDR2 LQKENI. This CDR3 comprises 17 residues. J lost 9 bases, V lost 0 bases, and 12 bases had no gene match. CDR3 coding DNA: TGTGCCAGCTCACCACCGAATAGCGGGGGCCCGCACGGTGAGCAGTTCTTC. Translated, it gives CASSPPNSGGPHGEQFF. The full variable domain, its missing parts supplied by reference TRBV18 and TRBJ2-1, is NAGVMQNPRHLVRRRGQEARLRCSPMKGHSHVYWYRQLPEEGLKFMVYLQKENIIDESGMPKERFSAEFPKEGPSILRIQQVVRGDSAAYFCASSPPNSGGPHGEQFFGPGTRLTVL.

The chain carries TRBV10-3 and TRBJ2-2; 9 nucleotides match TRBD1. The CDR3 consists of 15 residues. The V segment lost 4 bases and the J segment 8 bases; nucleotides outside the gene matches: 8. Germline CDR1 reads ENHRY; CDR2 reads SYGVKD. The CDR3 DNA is TGTGCCATCAGTGGCCGGGACAGGGAAGGAGGGGAGCTGTTTTTT. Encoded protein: CAISGRDREGGELFF.

Here the CDR3 DNA reads TGTGCCAGCAGCTTGCTGAAAAACATTCAGTACTTC. It yields the protein CASSLLKNIQYF. This sequence joins TRBV5-8 and TRBJ2-4; no definite D call. Germline lookup yields CDR1 SGHTS and CDR2 YDEGEE. Deletions cut 1 base from V and 4 bases from J, with 3 bases between. This CDR3 region has 12 residues.

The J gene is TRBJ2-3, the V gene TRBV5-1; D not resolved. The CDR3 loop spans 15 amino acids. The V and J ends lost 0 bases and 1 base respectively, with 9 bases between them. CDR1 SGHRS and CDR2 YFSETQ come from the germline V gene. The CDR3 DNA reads TGCGCCAGCAGCTTGGAACGGGCTGGCACAGATACGCAGTATTTT. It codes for CASSLERAGTDTQYF.